This T cell receptor (beta chain) was retrieved from a study of blood T cell repertoires in COVID-19. Study information: Samples of COVID-19 (acute and convalescent) were obtained from the United States, Italy and Spain. Sources were T cells, B-cell-depleted T cells, or PBMCs; the material itself was cDNA or gDNA.

As handled by the study authors: From reference gene primer amplification, estimates of nucleated cell counts were derived. The table came from immunoSEQ multiplex PCR; TCRdb's copy has only in-frame clones and leaves some out. The V and J calls and clone size come from that table; D and trimming were worked out from the DNA. The repertoire includes 200,000 to 300,000 clones, around four fifths of them detected once, and 4.2% sits in the top ten. The clonotype comes from a man in his 60s with acute or convalescent COVID-19. Specimen: peripheral blood.

The CDR3 is CASSLTGALYNEQFF. In DNA form, the CDR3 reads TGCGCCAGCAGCCTCACAGGGGCCCTATACAATGAGCAGTTCTTC. The V gene is TRBV23-1, the J gene TRBJ2-1; 7 positions agree with TRBD1. TRBV23-1 is noted as an ORF with a role that remains uncertain. This CDR3 is 15 amino acids long. V lost 6 bases, J lost 4 bases, and 9 bases stayed unmatched.